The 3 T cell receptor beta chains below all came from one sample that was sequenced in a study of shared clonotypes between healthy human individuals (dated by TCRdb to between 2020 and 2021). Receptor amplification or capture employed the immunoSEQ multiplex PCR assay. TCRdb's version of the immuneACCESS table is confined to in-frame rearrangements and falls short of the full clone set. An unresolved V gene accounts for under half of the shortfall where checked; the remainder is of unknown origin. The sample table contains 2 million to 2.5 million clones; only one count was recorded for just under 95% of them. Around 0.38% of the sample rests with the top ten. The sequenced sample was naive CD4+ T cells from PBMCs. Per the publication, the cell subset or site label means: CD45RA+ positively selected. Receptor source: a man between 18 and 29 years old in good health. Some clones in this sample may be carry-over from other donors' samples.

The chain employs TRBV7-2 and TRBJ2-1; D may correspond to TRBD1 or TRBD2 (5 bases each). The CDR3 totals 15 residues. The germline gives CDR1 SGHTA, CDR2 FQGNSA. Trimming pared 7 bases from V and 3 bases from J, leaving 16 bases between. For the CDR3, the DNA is TGTGCCAGCACCGTTGGGGCGGGTGGCTACAATGAGCAGTTCTTC. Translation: CASTVGAGGYNEQFF.

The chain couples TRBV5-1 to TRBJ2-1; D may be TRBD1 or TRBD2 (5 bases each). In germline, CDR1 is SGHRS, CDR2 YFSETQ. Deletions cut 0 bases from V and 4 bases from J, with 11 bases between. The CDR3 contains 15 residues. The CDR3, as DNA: TGCGCCAGCAGCTTGGCCGGGGCAGCTTACAATGAGCAGTTCTTC. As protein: CASSLAGAAYNEQFF.

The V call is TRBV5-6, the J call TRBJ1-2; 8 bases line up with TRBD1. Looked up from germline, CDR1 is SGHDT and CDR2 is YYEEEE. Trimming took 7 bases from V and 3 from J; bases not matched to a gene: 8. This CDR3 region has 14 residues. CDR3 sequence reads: CASSPGRGHYGYTF. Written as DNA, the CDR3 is TGTGCCAGCTCCCCCGGCAGGGGGCACTATGGCTACACCTTC.